The T cell receptor beta chain under discussion was sequenced for a study of OX40 agonist ivuxolimab in advanced cancers. Germline CDR1 reads LNHDA; CDR2 reads SQIVND (reference sequence). This CDR3 comprises 17 residues. Between the trimmed V and J ends, which lost 0 bases and 7 bases, there was a span of 21 bases. The data were produced by immunoSEQ multiplex PCR, yet TCRdb's version contains in-frame clones alone and is incomplete. The data contain 75,000 to 90,000 clones, approximately 84% of them singletons. Sample: CD4+ or CD8+ T cells sorted from blood, taken in a trial of the OX40 agonist ivuxolimab. J is TRBJ1-1 and V is TRBV19; D remains unclear. The source is an adult with an advanced solid tumor such as melanoma, head and neck, liver or kidney cancer. The CDR3 spells CASSIDPAGPQASEAFF. Here the CDR3 DNA reads TGTGCCAGTAGTATAGATCCGGCAGGTCCCCAGGCCAGTGAAGCTTTCTTT.